The 26 T cell receptor beta chains below were found in one sample sequenced in a study of shared clonotypes between healthy human individuals. Profiling relied on immunoSEQ multiplex PCR, and the TCRdb table lists in-frame clones only, not all of them. The sample has fewer than 400,000 clones; around two thirds are singletons. Specimen: memory CD4+ T cells sorted from blood. Subset here: CD45RA-negative fraction. These receptors all stem from a man aged 25-45 years in good health.

This chain joins TRBV18 and TRBJ2-7; no clear D. The CDR3 runs to 14 residues. Germline V lookup: CDR1 KGHSH, CDR2 LQKENI. The V and J ends lost 2 bases and 0 bases respectively, with 8 bases between them. CDR3 loop: CASSPVQSSYEQYF. CDR3 in DNA: TGTGCCAGCTCACCAGTACAGAGCTCCTACGAGCAGTACTTC.

This chain links TRBV6-6 with TRBJ2-1, with 9 bases that match TRBD2. The CDR3 has 14 residues. Germline CDR1 and CDR2: MNHNY and SVGAGI (reference sequence). The V and J ends lost 7 bases and 2 bases, in that order; junction bases with no gene match: 3. In nucleotides, the CDR3 is TGTGCCAGCAATCCTAGCGGGGCCTACAATGAGCAGTTCTTC. This translates into CASNPSGAYNEQFF.

Only one count was recorded for this clone. The CDR3 DNA is TGTGCCAGCAGCTTGGGGGGGAGAGGGGCGACGACAGATCTCTATGGCTACACCTTC. This translates into CASSLGGRGATTDLYGYTF. The chain employs TRBV5-4 and TRBJ1-2; D perhaps matches TRBD1 (5 bases). V lost 0 bases, J lost 4 bases, and 25 bases lay in between. In germline, CDR1 is SGHNT, CDR2 YYREEE (reference sequence). This CDR3 contains 19 residues.

This clone was counted a few times. This rearrangement joins TRBV11-2 to TRBJ2-3; TRBD1 might be the D (5 bases). CDR3 length equals 14 residues. Trimming shortened V by 0 bases and J by 9 bases, and 13 bases separated the two germline ends. In germline, CDR1 is SGHAT, CDR2 FQNNGV. CDR3 sequence: CASSLDGARGTQYF. The CDR3 DNA follows: TGTGCCAGCAGCTTAGATGGGGCTAGAGGCACGCAGTATTTT.

This clone was seen only a few times. The chain has TRBV30 and TRBJ1-2; D might be TRBD1 (6 bases). The CDR3 is 11 residues long. Deletions cut 2 bases from V and 8 bases from J, with 9 bases between. CDR1 is GTSNPN and CDR2 is SVGIG in the germline V gene (reference sequence). This CDR3 reads CAWSTGRGYTF. CDR3 DNA: TGTGCCTGGAGTACAGGGCGAGGCTACACCTTC.

The chain carries TRBV28 and TRBJ1-1; 8 nucleotides agree with TRBD1. Trimming removed 2 bases from V and 12 bases from J; junction bases left unmatched: 14. Germline values: CDR1 MDHEN, CDR2 SYDVKM. The CDR3 length is 15 residues. The chain's CDR3 is CASSLNDGGSRGPFF. For the CDR3, the DNA is TGTGCCAGCAGTTTAAACGACGGGGGTAGCAGGGGGCCTTTCTTT.

V gene TRBV7-9 combines with J gene TRBJ1-2, with 8 bases matching TRBD1. V lost 5 bases and J lost 6; bases outside the gene matches: 5. Per the germline V gene, CDR1 is SEHNR and CDR2 is FQNEAQ (reference sequence). There are 13 residues in the CDR3. CDR3 protein: CASSATGVHGYTF. As DNA, the CDR3 is TGTGCCAGCAGCGCGACAGGGGTCCATGGCTACACCTTC.

This clone has only one observation. The chain links TRBV27 to TRBJ2-5; 11 bases map to TRBD2. This CDR3 has 14 amino acids. The trim removed 5 bases at V and 3 bases at J, leaving 2 bases unmatched. Germline lookup yields CDR1 MNHEY and CDR2 SMNVEV (reference sequence). CDR3 amino acids: CASSTSGREETQYF. The CDR3 DNA sequence: TGTGCCAGCAGTACTAGCGGGAGAGAAGAGACCCAGTACTTC.

The V call is TRBV7-2, the J call TRBJ2-2; D not resolved. The V gene lost 4 bases and the J gene lost 5 bases, with 17 bases spanning the gap. The CDR3 extends over 16 amino acids. Germline V gene data show CDR1 as SGHTA and CDR2 as FQGNSA. For the CDR3, the DNA is TGTGCCAGCAGCTCCCGATCGGGTGGCGAGACCGGGGAGCTGTTTTTT. Residues: CASSSRSGGETGELFF.

This clone was counted a few times. The V and J genes are TRBV2 and TRBJ2-1, with a possible D match to TRBD1 (6 bases). The CDR3 totals 14 residues. V was pared by 2 bases and J by 7 bases, with 12 bases between. The germline V gene encodes CDR1 SNHLY and CDR2 FYNNEI. CDR3 loop: CASSELGAGNEQFF. The CDR3 DNA reads TGTGCCAGCAGTGAATTGGGGGCTGGGAATGAGCAGTTCTTC.

This clone occurred a few times. CDR3 sequence (DNA): TGTGCCAGCAGCTTGGAGGGAACAGATACGCAGTATTTT. This encodes CASSLEGTDTQYF. The rearrangement links TRBV5-4 to TRBJ2-3; D remains ambiguous. Germline V gene lookup returns CDR1 SGHNT and CDR2 YYREEE (reference sequence). With 0 bases removed from V and 3 bases from J, the gap between germline ends came to 5 bases. The CDR3 length is 13 residues.

V gene TRBV5-6 combines with J gene TRBJ2-1, with D perhaps matching TRBD1 (5 bases). Germline assignment: CDR1 SGHDT and CDR2 YYEEEE. The CDR3 is made up of 13 amino acids. Trimming left V 2 bases short and J 6 bases short, with 9 bases between. This chain's CDR3 is CASSFDSTNEQFF. In DNA, the CDR3 is TGTGCCAGCAGCTTTGACAGCACCAATGAGCAGTTCTTC.

V and J are TRBV5-6 and TRBJ2-7; D possibly corresponds to TRBD1 (6 bases). Trimming took off 4 bases at V and 4 bases at J, with 12 bases between the two ends. There are 13 residues in the CDR3. Germline CDR1 SGHDT, CDR2 YYEEEE. The CDR3, as DNA: TGTGCCAGCAGCCCCAGGGGTTGGTACGAGCAGTACTTC. It yields the protein CASSPRGWYEQYF.

This chain connects TRBV7-2 to TRBJ2-6; a possible D gene is TRBD1 (5 bases). The CDR3 has 18 residues. Germline lookup yields CDR1 SGHTA and CDR2 FQGNSA. With 6 bases removed from V and 0 bases from J, the gap between germline ends came to 18 bases. CDR3 sequence (DNA): TGTGCCAGCAGGCGAGACAGAGGCCGACACTCTGGGGCCAACGTCCTGACTTTC. Amino acids: CASRRDRGRHSGANVLTF.

Regarding this clone: This same CDR3 is encoded by further DNA sequences in the sample. The CDR3 reads CASSLGTEAFF. CDR3 DNA: TGTGCCAGCAGCCTGGGGACTGAAGCTTTCTTT. The chain is built from TRBV6-1 and TRBJ1-1; D unresolved. The CDR3 loop spans 11 amino acids. V shed 6 bases and J shed 5 bases, with 7 bases lying between them. Per germline, CDR1 MNHNS and CDR2 SASEGT.

The chain joins TRBV5-6 to TRBJ2-1; 15 bases map to TRBD2. The J segment lost 7 bases and the V segment lost 3 bases, leaving 5 bases of the junction unmatched. This CDR3 region has 16 residues. Germline V gene data show CDR1 as SGHDT and CDR2 as YYEEEE. The CDR3 spells CASSWGLAGGHNEQFF. DNA for the CDR3: TGTGCCAGCAGCTGGGGACTAGCGGGAGGACATAATGAGCAGTTCTTC.

This clone was observed once. The V gene is TRBV28, the J gene TRBJ2-7, with 7 bases matching TRBD1. There are 14 residues in the CDR3. From germline, CDR1 is MDHEN and CDR2 SYDVKM. The ends lost 6 bases at V and 3 bases at J; junction bases unmatched: 8. This CDR3 is CASRPGDRVYEQYF. The CDR3 DNA reads as TGTGCCAGCAGGCCCGGCGACAGGGTCTACGAGCAGTACTTC.

V and J are TRBV28 and TRBJ1-2, with TRBD1 matching over 7 bases. This CDR3 comprises 14 residues. With V trimmed by 2 bases and J by 7 bases, 7 bases remained unmatched. CDR1 MDHEN and CDR2 SYDVKM come from the germline V gene. Here the CDR3 reads CASSLPGTARGYTF. CDR3 coding DNA: TGTGCCAGCAGTTTACCCGGGACAGCTCGTGGCTACACCTTC.

This chain links TRBV7-9 with TRBJ2-1; 7 bases align to TRBD2. This CDR3 comprises 16 residues. Looked up from germline, CDR1 is SEHNR and CDR2 is FQNEAQ (reference sequence). V gave up 2 bases and J gave up 5 bases; unmatched junction bases: 9. The CDR3 nucleotides are TGTGCCAGCAGCTTAAGCTTAGCGGGCACGCACAATGAGCAGTTCTTC. This encodes CASSLSLAGTHNEQFF.

The chain recombines TRBV5-7 with TRBJ1-1, with D possibly TRBD1 on 6 matching bases. TRBV5-7 is an ORF, with its function uncertain. The CDR3 sequence is 13 residues long. Trimming took 4 bases from V and 6 from J, leaving 13 bases between them. The CDR3 region is CASSATGWPEAFF. The CDR3 region has the DNA TGTGCCAGCAGCGCCACAGGGTGGCCTGAAGCTTTCTTT.

This clone was found once. J is TRBJ1-1 and V is TRBV5-1, with D unclear. V lost 0 bases and J 4 bases, leaving 10 bases between the germline ends. Germline loops: CDR1 SGHRS, CDR2 YFSETQ. This CDR3 spans 14 amino acids. The CDR3 DNA follows: TGCGCCAGCAGCTTGGAGGGTGAGGGCACTGAAGCTTTCTTT. Protein: CASSLEGEGTEAFF.

V gene TRBV29-1 combines with J gene TRBJ2-5; TRBD1 might be the D (6 bases). V gave up 0 bases and J gave up 5 bases, with 16 bases separating them. This CDR3 has 15 amino acids. CDR1 is SQVTM, CDR2 ANQGSEA, per germline. In nucleotides, the CDR3 is TGCAGCGTTGAAGATCGCCAGGGGATAGGGGAGACCCAGTACTTC. Its translation is CSVEDRQGIGETQYF.

V and J are TRBV25-1 and TRBJ2-7; 9 bases are shared with TRBD1. This CDR3 region has 16 residues. V gave up 4 bases and J gave up 2 bases; unmatched junction bases: 9. Germline CDR1 is MGHDK and CDR2 is SYGVNS. The DNA of the CDR3 is TGTGCCAGCAGTGGGATCCGGGACAGGGCCACCTACGAGCAGTACTTC. Its translation: CASSGIRDRATYEQYF.

This chain connects TRBV5-6 to TRBJ2-7; D is perhaps TRBD2 (5 bases). The V and J ends lost 2 bases and 7 bases respectively, with 25 bases between them. The CDR3 extends over 17 amino acids. The germline gives CDR1 SGHDT, CDR2 YYEEEE. The CDR3 is CASSFYDRGYYGEEQYF. Written as DNA, the CDR3 is TGTGCCAGCAGCTTTTACGACCGAGGGTATTATGGGGAAGAGCAGTACTTC.

The J gene is TRBJ2-1, the V gene TRBV9; D is unresolved. The V gene's germline CDR1 is SGDLS and CDR2 YYNGEE. V lost 0 bases and J 8 bases, leaving 9 bases between the germline ends. The CDR3 sequence is 13 residues long. In nucleotides, the CDR3 is TGTGCCAGCAGCGTAGGGCCCGGCGATGAGCAGTTCTTC. Its translation is CASSVGPGDEQFF.

This chain connects TRBV5-1 to TRBJ2-5; a possible D gene is TRBD2 (6 bases). Germline V CDR1 and CDR2: SGHRS, YFSETQ. The CDR3 sequence is 14 residues long. V shed 2 bases and J shed 4 bases, with 12 bases lying between them. In DNA, the CDR3 is TGCGCCAGCAGCTTTACGGGGGACGGAGAGACCCAGTACTTC. Its protein is CASSFTGDGETQYF. Based on the CDR3 plus reference TRBV5-1 and TRBJ2-5, the full variable domain is KAGVTQTPRYLIKTRGQQVTLSCSPISGHRSVSWYQQTPGQGLQFLFEYFSETQRNKGNFPGRFSGRQFSNSRSEMNVSTLELGDSALYLCASSFTGDGETQYFGPGTRLLVL.